This TCR beta chain was identified during a study of blood T cell repertoires in COVID-19. Study summary: The United States, Italy and Spain provided the acute and convalescent COVID-19 samples.

Original handling: Amplification from reference gene primers served as the basis for estimated nucleated cell counts. Produced via immunoSEQ multiplex PCR; TCRdb's table is partial and in-frame only. V and J calls and clone size are copied from that table; D and trimming were computed from the DNA. The sample yields 250,000 to 350,000 clones, 85% seen once. Germline loops: CDR1 SNHLY, CDR2 FYNNEI. V lost 5 bases and J 0 bases, leaving 10 bases between the germline ends. This CDR3 has 15 residues. The chain recombines TRBV2 with TRBJ2-2; D unclear. The TCR comes from a woman in her forties or fifties with active or convalescent COVID-19. The sequenced material came from peripheral blood. The CDR3 nucleotides read TGTGCCAGCAGTCCACTATTACCGAACACCGGGGAGCTGTTTTTT. This codes for CASSPLLPNTGELFF.